This T cell receptor (beta chain) was sequenced for a study of blood T cell repertoires in COVID-19. On the study more broadly: Sites across the United States, Italy and Spain contributed samples from acute and convalescent COVID-19. Sample material is recorded as cDNA or gDNA derived from T cells, B-cell-depleted T cells, or PBMCs.

This clone showed up just once. Germline V lookup: CDR1 LNHNV, CDR2 YYDKDF (reference sequence). The CDR3 spans 13 residues. After removal of 8 bases from V and 0 bases from J, the junction contained 2 bases not matched to a gene. Per the authors' pipeline: By means of reference gene primer amplification, nucleated cell counts were estimated. The method was immunoSEQ multiplex PCR; TCRdb's version includes in-frame clones alone and lacks a portion of them. The D gene and trimming were derived from the DNA, and the V and J assignments and clone size from that table. The table shows 75,000 to 95,000 clones, with 90% occurring only once.

Sequenced sample: peripheral blood. V usage is TRBV15 and J usage is TRBJ1-1, with 8 bases matching TRBD1. The receptor was derived from a man aged 55 to 70 with acute or convalescent COVID-19. CDR3 region: CATEDRVNTEAFF. CDR3 DNA: TGTGCCACCGAGGACAGGGTGAACACTGAAGCTTTCTTT.